This paragraph covers one T cell receptor (beta chain) sequence. The sample belongs to a study of technical replicates of blood from a few donors. Trimming took off 3 bases at V and 5 bases at J, with 10 bases between the two ends. Looked up from germline, CDR1 is MNHNS and CDR2 is SASEGT. The CDR3 consists of 13 residues. Clones were read by immunoSEQ multiplex PCR, and TCRdb kept only the in-frame ones, dropping some. In the table there are 67,000 or so clones, around 90% of which are singletons. The receptor was isolated from a human donor in good health. The material sequenced was T cells isolated from PBMCs. The chain uses TRBV6-1 and TRBJ2-5, with unresolved D. CDR3 in amino acids: CASSDIYWETQYF. CDR3 bases: TGTGCCAGCAGTGACATCTATTGGGAGACCCAGTACTTC.